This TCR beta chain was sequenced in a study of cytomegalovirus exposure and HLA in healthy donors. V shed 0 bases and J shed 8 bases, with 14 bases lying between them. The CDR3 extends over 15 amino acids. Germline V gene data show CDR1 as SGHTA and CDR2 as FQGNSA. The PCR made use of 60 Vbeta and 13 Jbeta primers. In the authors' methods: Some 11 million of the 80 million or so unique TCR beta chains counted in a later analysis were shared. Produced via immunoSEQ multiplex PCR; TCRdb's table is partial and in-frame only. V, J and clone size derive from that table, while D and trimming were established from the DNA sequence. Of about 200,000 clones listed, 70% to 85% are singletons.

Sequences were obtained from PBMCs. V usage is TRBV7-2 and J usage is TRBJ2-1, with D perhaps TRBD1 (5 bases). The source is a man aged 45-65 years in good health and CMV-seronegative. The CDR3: CASSLAQLGAYEQFF. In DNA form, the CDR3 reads TGTGCCAGCAGCTTAGCACAACTTGGGGCCTATGAGCAGTTCTTC. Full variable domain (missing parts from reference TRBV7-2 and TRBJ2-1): GAGVSQSPSNKVTEKGKDVELRCDPISGHTALYWYRQSLGQGLEFLIYFQGNSAPDKSGLPSDRFSAERTGGSVSTLTIQRTQQEDSAVYLCASSLAQLGAYEQFFGPGTRLTVL.